This T cell receptor beta chain comes out of a study of shared clonotypes between healthy human individuals (TCRdb year 2020). For the study in its entirety: The cohort comprised a couple of women and a few men aged 18 to 49 years. To increase sequencing depth and limit assay-specific biases, TCR repertoire library preparation and sequencing were carried out by different laboratories using diverse techniques. Leukapheresis yielded between about 0.9 and 9.5 billion PBMCs per donor. For each donor, three plates each were used for CD4 naive and CD4 memory, two plates were used for CD8 naive, and one plate was used for CD8 memory. To estimate repertoire size and how much clonotype sharing occurs between individuals, the study deeply sequenced the blood TCR repertoires of roughly 5 healthy adults.

The count of this clone is one. Its antigen target is currently unknown. Base qualities are not recorded, but no much larger clone differs from it by a single base. Here is what the overall study found, with its caveats: Compared with non-shared clonotypes, clonotypes shared by all four sorted-subset donors had higher generation probabilities. Incomplete sequencing was indicated by rarefaction of sorted-subset datasets, despite the large sequencing depth. Sampling was restricted to blood, and TCR repertoires in tissues likely differ from the TCR repertoires found in blood. Because the study included a small number of donors, the genetic and exposure-history diversity represented was limited. Based on pairwise subsampling, the degree of clonotype sharing among donors was expected to be affected by sequencing depth. Estimated clonotype richness was generally larger for naive than for memory subsets. Sharing across a handful of donors was observed for about 4.8% of naive CD4, over 3% of naive CD8, around 2.5% of memory CD4, and around 0.42% of memory CD8 clonotypes.

TCR CDR3 regions were amplified from genomic DNA by multiplex PCR using the deep immunoSEQ assay. For each cell subset, the extracted genomic DNA was distributed evenly across all wells of several immunoSEQ 96-well plates, and each plate served as one replicate. For sorted subsets, each replicate PCR was loaded with roughly 190 ng genomic DNA, equivalent to about 30,000 T cell genomes. The purified libraries were quantified using a Qubit 3.0 fluorometer, sized with a Bioanalyzer 2100, and then quantified again using the KAPA Library Quantification kit. Each immunoSEQ 96-well plate was sequenced on its own single-read 150-cycle Illumina NextSeq 550 flow cell. The authors processed their data as follows. Because the immunoSEQ output held only junctional sequences and lacked quality scores, the filtering could not match the filtering applied to full-length reads. To assign V/J genes and CDR3, sequences were annotated against IMGT germline references using PyIR, a Python wrapper for IgBLAST v1.9. Reads were removed for weak V/J assignments (E-value above 1e-6), missing CDR3, stop codons, out-of-frame junctions, or ambiguous translated residues. V3J clonotypes were defined by identical inferred V gene, J gene, and CDR3 amino acid sequence. Percentage overlap between repertoires was computed as shared unique clonotypes divided by the size of the smaller repertoire. RTK rarefaction, the Chao1 estimator, and Recon v2.1 estimates of unobserved clonotypes were used to assess repertoire richness. For all TCRbeta clonotypes obtained by the gDNA method from a handful of donors, generation probabilities were computed with OLGA. The immuneACCESS repertoire file appears here via TCRdb, limited to in-frame rearrangements. These files lack a portion of the clones; in checked studies, under half of the deficit traces to unresolved V genes, and the cause of the others is not known. The V and J calls and clone size are taken from that table; D and trimming were inferred from the DNA. Within this sample are 2 million to 3 million clones, with around nine tenths of them counted one time only. Together, the top ten hold more than 0.12% of the sample.

The donors were healthy, HIV-negative adults with no recently reported acute infections or vaccinations. Every donor was a Caucasian adult living in Nashville, Tennessee, USA. CD4+ T cells were enriched by magnetic negative selection; naive cells were then positively selected on CD45RA, and the negative fraction formed the memory subset. Blood was obtained by leukapheresis, after which PBMCs were separated by Ficoll-Histopaque density gradient centrifugation and cryopreserved in liquid nitrogen vapor phase. Analytical flow cytometry was used to check the purity and quantity of every magnetically sorted T cell population. From each sorted fraction, genomic DNA was isolated and quantified by UV absorbance on a Nanodrop 2000c. CDR1 MNHNS and CDR2 SASEGT are derived from the germline V gene. Including cysteine and phenylalanine, the CDR3 has 16 amino acids. Of the read, only the CDR3 DNA is kept; its 48 bases are in frame from base 1. Clipping removes 4 bases from V and 1 base from J, with 4 as the unmatched junction base count.

This chain is built from TRBV6-1 and TRBJ2-5; 12 central bases correspond to TRBD2. This clonotype originated in a man aged 18 to 29 in good health. The material sequenced was naive CD4+ T cells sorted from blood. In the paper's terms, the cell subset or site label means: CD45RA+ positively selected. The nucleotide sequence is given as TGTGCCAGCAGTGGGCAACTAGCGGGGGGCCAAGAGACCCAGTACTTC. Its protein reads: CASSGQLAGGQETQYF.